Described below is a single TCR beta chain sequence and its context. The antigen remains unidentified. This record belongs to a study of identifying expanded T cells in peripheral blood. Study-wide results and limits: Variance in clone template counts between roughly two-week samples significantly increased with total template count across all healthy donors.

Sequenced by immunoSEQ multiplex PCR; TCRdb stores in-frame clones only, minus some. The sample contains tens of thousands of clones, around 84% of which appear only once. The ends were cut back, 1 base at V and 6 bases at J, with 9 bases in the middle. Looked up from germline, CDR1 is GTSNPN and CDR2 is SVGIG (reference sequence). CDR3 length: 13 residues. Collection occurred without any documented infections or immune events in donors. Source material: blood. This clonotype was sampled from a person aged 18 to 70 in good health. The chain is built from TRBV30 and TRBJ2-2; the D gene is possibly TRBD1 (6 bases). The CDR3 DNA reads as TGTGCCTGGAGTGGCACAGGGCCCGGGGAGCTGTTTTTT. Its translation is CAWSGTGPGELFF.